This paragraph reports one T cell receptor (beta chain). This clone appeared a few times. This receptor's antigen is unknown. Base qualities are not recorded, but no much larger clone differs from it by a single base. The immunoSEQ Assay, a bias-controlled multiplex PCR, was used to amplify TCRbeta CDR3 regions from genomic DNA. The original methods were these. Within the assay, amplification of reference gene primers was used to estimate how many nucleated cells each sample contained. To quantify the absolute abundance of each unique TCRbeta CDR3 rearrangement, sequence reads were collapsed and filtered. For each sample, productive Simpson clonality was calculated by taking the square root of Simpson's diversity index across productive rearrangements. TCRdb carries this immuneACCESS record with in-frame sequences only. Its versions omit some clonotypes, under half of them owing to an unresolved V gene in the studies checked, with the rest unexplained. V and J calls and clone size are those listed in that table; D and trimming were worked out from the DNA. Here the sample has under 350,000 clones; approximately 90% occur a single time. The top ten clonotypes cover about 4.6% of the sample.

This sample was taken from a study of blood T cell repertoires in COVID-19 (dated by TCRdb to about 2020). Regarding the study in general: Samples covering the acute and convalescent phases of COVID-19 were provided by collaborators in the United States, Italy and Spain. The prospective study material was composed of cDNA or gDNA derived from T cells, B-cell-depleted T cells, or PBMCs. Subjects who had been exposed to COVID-19, were actively infected with it, or had recovered from it provided the deeply sampled blood TCRbeta repertoires that made up the dataset. The repertoires were released in a freely available public database meant as a resource for research on the immune response to SARS-CoV-2. The samples were drawn from the first 160 participants of the ongoing ImmuneRACE study and from some 1,300 subjects provided by 6 global collaborators. The sample metadata nearly always contained a de-identified subject ID, COVID-19 status, age in years and sex. Where available, HLA class I and class II types were obtained from metadata supplied by the sample provider rather than from assay-based typing.

Overall study outcomes, separate from this receptor: How much clinical and demographic metadata was included differed by source and by participant, and the metadata was provided uncurated.

Whole blood was collected in K2EDTA tubes by collaborating institutions according to the institutions' own protocols. For TCRbeta analysis, collaborators shipped samples in one of three forms: frozen whole blood, isolated PBMCs, or DNA extracted from either of those sample types. What was sequenced was peripheral blood. The receptor's source is a man aged 35-49 years with acute or convalescent COVID-19.

The nucleotide sequence is given as TGTGCCAGCAGTGGGCGGGACTCGGAAACTGAAGCTTTCTTT. This encodes CASSGRDSETEAFF. The receptor chain draws on TRBV6-4 and TRBJ1-1, with a tentative D gene TRBD1 over 5 matching bases. Relative to germline, V is 4 bases shorter and J is 5 bases shorter, with 14 bases between their ends. The germline V gene supplies CDR1 MRHNA and CDR2 SNTAGT. The CDR3 holds 14 amino acids from the cysteine to the phenylalanine. The entry retains the CDR3 DNA only, 42 bases that are in frame from base 1.